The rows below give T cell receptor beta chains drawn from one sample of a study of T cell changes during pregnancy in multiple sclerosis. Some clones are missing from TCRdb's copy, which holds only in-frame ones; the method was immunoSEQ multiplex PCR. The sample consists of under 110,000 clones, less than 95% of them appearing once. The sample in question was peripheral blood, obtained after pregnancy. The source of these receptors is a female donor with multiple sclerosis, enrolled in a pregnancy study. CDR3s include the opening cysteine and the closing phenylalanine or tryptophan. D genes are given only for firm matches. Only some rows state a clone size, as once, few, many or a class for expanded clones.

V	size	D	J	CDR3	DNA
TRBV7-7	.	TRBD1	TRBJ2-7	CASSPRQGAYEQYF	TGTGCCAGCAGCCCCCGACAGGGTGCCTACGAGCAGTACTTC
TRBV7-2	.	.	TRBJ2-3	CASSLAAGSQYF	TGTGCCAGCAGCTTAGCGGCAGGGTCGCAGTATTTT
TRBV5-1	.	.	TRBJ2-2	CASSAGTNTGELFF	TGCGCCAGCAGCGCCGGGACAAATACCGGGGAGCTGTTTTTT
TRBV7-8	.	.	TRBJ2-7	CASSPDTYEQYF	TGTGCCAGCAGCCCGGACACCTACGAGCAGTACTTC
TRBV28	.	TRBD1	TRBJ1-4	CASSRRQGARGKLFF	TGTGCCAGCAGCCGGAGACAGGGGGCGCGCGGAAAACTGTTTTTT
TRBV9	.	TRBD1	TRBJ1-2	CASSSPGQTSYGYTF	TGTGCCAGCAGCTCTCCGGGACAGACCTCTTATGGCTACACCTTC
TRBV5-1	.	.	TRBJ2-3	CASSLRVFSDTQYF	TGCGCCAGCAGCTTGCGGGTCTTCTCAGATACGCAGTATTTT
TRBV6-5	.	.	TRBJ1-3	CASRRESGNTIYF	TGTGCCAGCAGGAGGGAGTCCGGAAACACCATATATTTT
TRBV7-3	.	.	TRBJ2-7	CASSLMPGFNEQYF	TGTGCCAGCAGCTTAATGCCGGGGTTCAACGAGCAGTACTTC
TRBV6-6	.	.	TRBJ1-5	CASSSGRGRDQPQHF	TGTGCCAGCAGTTCCGGGAGAGGAAGAGATCAGCCCCAGCATTTT
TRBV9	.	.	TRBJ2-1	CASSVGLEAAYNEQFF	TGTGCCAGCAGCGTAGGACTGGAGGCCGCATACAATGAGCAGTTCTTC
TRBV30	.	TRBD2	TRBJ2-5	CAWSRLAGPQETQYF	TGTGCCTGGAGCAGGTTAGCGGGTCCCCAAGAGACCCAGTACTTC
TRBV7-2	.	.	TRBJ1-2	CASSLNRFGVGVGYTF	TGTGCCAGCAGCTTAAACCGCTTCGGGGTGGGTGTAGGCTACACCTTC
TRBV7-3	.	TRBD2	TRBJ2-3	CASSPSGTSGIDTQYF	TGTGCCAGCAGCCCAAGTGGGACTAGCGGGATTGATACGCAGTATTTT
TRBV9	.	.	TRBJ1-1	CASSTRAVEGTEAFF	TGTGCCAGCAGCACCCGAGCGGTGGAGGGAACTGAAGCTTTCTTT
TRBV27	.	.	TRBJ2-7	CASRVGGGDEQYF	TGTGCCAGCAGAGTGGGGGGAGGCGACGAGCAGTACTTC
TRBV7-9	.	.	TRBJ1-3	CASSRDIFSGNTIYF	TGTGCCAGCAGCCGGGACATCTTCTCTGGAAACACCATATATTTT
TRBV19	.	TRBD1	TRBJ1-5	CASSRRGLGAQPQHF	TGTGCCAGTAGTCGTAGGGGGCTTGGCGCTCAGCCCCAGCATTTT
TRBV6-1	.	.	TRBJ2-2	CASSELSNTGELFF	TGTGCCAGCAGTGAACTGTCTAACACCGGGGAGCTGTTTTTT
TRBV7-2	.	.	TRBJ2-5	CASSGVGPGETQYF	TGTGCCAGCAGTGGTGTCGGACCGGGGGAGACCCAGTACTTC
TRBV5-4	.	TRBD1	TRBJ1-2	CASSWQPTGAYGYTF	TGTGCCAGCAGCTGGCAACCCACAGGGGCCTATGGCTACACCTTC
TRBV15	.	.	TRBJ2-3	CATRLLGRTDTQYF	TGTGCCACCAGGCTCCTGGGCAGGACAGATACGCAGTATTTT
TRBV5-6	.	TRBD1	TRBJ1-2	CASSRAPRGDGYTF	TGTGCCAGCAGCCGCGCTCCCAGGGGGGATGGCTACACCTTC
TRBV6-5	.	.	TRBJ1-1	CASSYEGAGRAFF	TGTGCCAGCAGTTACGAAGGGGCAGGGCGAGCTTTCTTT
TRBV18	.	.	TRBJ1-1	CASSLETGNTEAFF	TGTGCCAGCTCACTGGAAACAGGGAACACTGAAGCTTTCTTT
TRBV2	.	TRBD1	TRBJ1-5	CASSALGDRGRQPQHF	TGTGCCAGCAGTGCGTTGGGGGACAGGGGGAGGCAGCCCCAGCATTTT
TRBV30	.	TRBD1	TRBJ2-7	CAWSVSGTGEQYF	TGTGCCTGGAGTGTGTCCGGGACAGGAGAGCAGTACTTC
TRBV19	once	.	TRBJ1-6	CASKGQGVSPLHF	TGTGCCAGTAAAGGGCAGGGCGTTTCACCCCTCCACTTT
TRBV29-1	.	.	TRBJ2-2	CSALPGTGELFF	TGCAGCGCGTTACCCGGGACCGGGGAGCTGTTTTTT
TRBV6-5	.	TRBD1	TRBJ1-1	CATIRGVNTEAFF	TGTGCCACCATCAGGGGGGTGAACACTGAAGCTTTCTTT
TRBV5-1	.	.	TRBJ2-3	CASSLGRGATLTQYF	TGCGCCAGCAGCTTGGGCCGGGGGGCAACCCTCACGCAGTATTTT
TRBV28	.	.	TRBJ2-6	CASSTGSSGANVLTF	TGTGCCAGCAGTACAGGGAGCTCTGGGGCCAACGTCCTGACTTTC
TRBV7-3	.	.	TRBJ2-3	CASSLTPSTGKDTQYF	TGTGCCAGCAGCTTAACCCCCTCAACAGGGAAGGATACGCAGTATTTT
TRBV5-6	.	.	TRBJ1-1	CASSLVYSEAFF	TGTGCCAGCAGCTTGGTCTATTCTGAAGCTTTCTTT
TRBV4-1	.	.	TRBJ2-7	CASSQARGYEQYF	TGCGCCAGCAGCCAAGCGAGGGGGTACGAGCAGTACTTC
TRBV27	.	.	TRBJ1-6	CASSYRVGSPLHF	TGTGCCAGCAGTTACAGGGTTGGTTCACCCCTCCACTTT
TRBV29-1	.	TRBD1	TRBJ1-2	CSVRQGDGYTF	TGCAGCGTCCGCCAGGGGGATGGCTACACCTTC
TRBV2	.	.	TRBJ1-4	CASSETTTNEKLFF	TGTGCCAGCAGTGAAACAACAACTAATGAAAAACTGTTTTTT